One sample yielded the 10 T cell receptor beta chains listed below, sequenced in a study of blood T cells in healthy people across ages. A second 7 to 11 cycle PCR used barcoded and J-beta primers. Via MiXCR, TCRdb re-called the 5' RACE reads, giving one row per CDR3 protein. The data show fewer than 1.5 million distinct CDR3 sequences, around 42% seen once. The specimen sequenced was blood. All receptors derive from a woman aged 18-29 years in good health.

This chain links TRBV12-3 or TRBV12-4 with TRBJ1-1; 9 bases match TRBD1. With 5 bases clipped from V and 10 bases from J, the junction kept 5 bases outside the gene matches. The length of the CDR3 is 12 residues. The CDR3 reads CASSPETGGAFF. As DNA, the CDR3 is TGTGCCAGCAGTCCCGAGACAGGGGGAGCTTTCTTT.

This clonotype was observed once. V and J are TRBV7-2 and TRBJ1-2; perhaps TRBD1 as D (5 bases). Germline assignment: CDR1 SGHTA and CDR2 FQGNSA. V gave up 5 bases and J gave up 6 bases, with 19 bases separating them. The CDR3 totals 15 residues. The CDR3 bases are TGTGCCAGCAGCCCATCGCCGGGGCGACACCATGGCTACACCTTC. It translates to CASSPSPGRHHGYTF.

To note about this clonotype: A junction boundary mismatches the germline segment, possibly from a read error. The rearrangement links TRBV7-2 to TRBJ1-1; D unresolved. CDR3 length: 16 residues. Looked up from germline, CDR1 is SGHTA and CDR2 is FQGNSA. The CDR3 sequence is CASSLSSAGANTGAFF. Written as DNA, the CDR3 is TGTGCCAGCAGCTTATCATCCGCAGGAGCGAACACTGGAGCTTTCTTT.

The table lists this clonotype with many counts. This chain links TRBV4-1 with TRBJ2-5; 7 bases are shared with TRBD2. The CDR3 loop spans 15 amino acids. J gave up 2 bases and V 7 bases, and 10 bases lay outside the gene matches. Germline V CDR1 and CDR2: MGHRA, YSYEKL. The CDR3 region is CASTGRGTTQETQYF. CDR3 sequence (DNA): TGCGCCAGCACCGGTCGCGGGACTACACAAGAGACCCAGTACTTC.

Comments on this clonotype: A junction boundary mismatches the germline segment, possibly from a read error. The rearrangement links TRBV6-5 to TRBJ2-3; possible D gene TRBD2, 5 bases. CDR1 and CDR2 (germline): MNHEY, SVGAGI. The CDR3 contains 17 residues. The DNA of the CDR3 is TGTGTCAGCAGTTACTCGAACCGGGGATACTCCACAGATACGCAGTATTTT. This sequence encodes CVSSYSNRGYSTDTQYF.

This clonotype was seen a handful of times. The chain joins TRBV28 to TRBJ2-7; perhaps TRBD1 as D (5 bases). The CDR3 length is 14 residues. V shed 2 bases and J shed 3 bases, with 11 bases lying between them. The germline CDR1 and CDR2 sequences are MDHEN and SYDVKM. The CDR3 DNA is TGTGCCAGCAGTTTAGCAGGGTTGAACTACGAGCAGTACTTC. Its translation: CASSLAGLNYEQYF. Full variable domain (remainder filled in from reference TRBV28 and TRBJ2-7): DVKVTQSSRYLVKRTGEKVFLECVQDMDHENMFWYRQDPGLGLRLIYFSYDVKMKEKGDIPEGYSVSREKKERFSLILESASTNQTSMYLCASSLAGLNYEQYFGPGTRLTVT.

The CDR3 nucleotides read TGCGCCAGCAGTGAAGTCAGGGGGTCTACAGATACGCAGTATTTT. Its protein product is CASSEVRGSTDTQYF. This chain links TRBV10-2 with TRBJ2-3; 7 nucleotides line up with TRBD1. The length of the CDR3 is 15 residues. The V segment lost 3 bases and the J segment 3 bases; nucleotides outside the gene matches: 6. In germline, CDR1 is WSHSY, CDR2 SAAADI.

This clonotype has a handful of counts. The chain is built from TRBV5-5 and TRBJ2-7, with 9 positions matching TRBD1. This CDR3 is built from 18 residues. The ends lost 5 bases at V and 4 bases at J; junction bases unmatched: 19. Germline-derived CDR1 and CDR2 are SGHKS and YYEKEE (reference sequence). The DNA for the CDR3 is TGTGCCAGCAGTCCGACCGGGACAGGGACGTTAAGCAGTTACGAGCAGTACTTC. It is translated as CASSPTGTGTLSSYEQYF.

The genes are TRBV11-2 and TRBJ2-7, with unresolved D. V lost 3 bases and J 3 bases, leaving 15 bases between the germline ends. CDR1 and CDR2 from the germline V gene are SGHAT and FQNNGV. This CDR3 is built from 15 residues. The CDR3 DNA reads as TGTGCCAGCAGCTTTCCGGGCCGGAGCATCTACGAGCAGTACTTC. This sequence encodes CASSFPGRSIYEQYF.

This clonotype came up a few times. V and J are TRBV7-2 and TRBJ2-1, with no clear D. The germline gives CDR1 SGHTA, CDR2 FQGNSA. The V end was cut by 4 bases, the J end by 7 bases, with 14 bases between. CDR3 size: 14 residues. CDR3 protein: CASSSTIITNEQFF. The CDR3 bases are TGTGCCAGCAGCTCAACTATTATAACAAATGAGCAGTTCTTC. Looking up the rest from reference TRBV7-2 and TRBJ2-1 gives the full variable domain: GAGVSQSPSNKVTEKGKDVELRCDPISGHTALYWYRQSLGQGLEFLIYFQGNSAPDKSGLPSDRFSAERTGGSVSTLTIQRTQQEDSAVYLCASSSTIITNEQFFGPGTRLTVL.